Listed here are 25 T cell receptor beta chains from one sample, sequenced in a study of blood T cell repertoires in COVID-19. Produced via immunoSEQ multiplex PCR; TCRdb's table is partial and in-frame only. The sample has more than 60,000 clones; roughly 80% are singletons. Sequences were obtained from peripheral blood. All receptors come from a human donor in a cohort sampled during active COVID-19.

The rearrangement uses TRBV24-1 and TRBJ1-2; 8 bases agree with TRBD1. The CDR3 has 13 residues. The germline gives CDR1 KGHDR, CDR2 SFDVKD. Unmatched junction bases numbered 8, after V lost 9 bases and J lost 6 bases. The CDR3: CATSDREEHGYTF. CDR3 bases: TGTGCCACCTCGGACAGGGAAGAACATGGCTACACCTTC.

This clone was observed a few times. The J gene is TRBJ1-2, the V gene TRBV12-5, with D unresolved. Trimming took off 5 bases at V and 4 bases at J, with 11 bases between the two ends. Germline CDR1 LGHNT, CDR2 FRNRAP. There are 13 residues in the CDR3. The CDR3 sequence: CASGPRGGYGYTF. In nucleotides, the CDR3 is TGTGCTAGTGGTCCGCGGGGAGGCTATGGCTACACCTTC.

This chain uses TRBV4-1 with TRBJ1-5; tentative D call: TRBD1 (6 bases). Germline V gene lookup returns CDR1 MGHRA and CDR2 YSYEKL. Trimming removed 1 base from V and 0 bases from J, with 13 bases in between. This CDR3 comprises 17 residues. CDR3 nucleotides: TGCGCCAGCAGCCAAGGTGTAGGGACATATAGCAATCAGCCCCAGCATTTT. This gives the protein CASSQGVGTYSNQPQHF.

The rearrangement joins TRBV18 to TRBJ2-1; 9 nucleotides agree with TRBD1. CDR3 length equals 13 residues. V trimming: 6 bases; J trimming: 9 bases; junction bases outside the gene matches: 6. Germline-derived CDR1 and CDR2 are KGHSH and LQKENI. The CDR3 DNA follows: TGTGCCAGCTCCGGGACAGGGACCCCTGAGCAGTTCTTC. It is translated as CASSGTGTPEQFF.

The J gene is TRBJ2-3, the V gene TRBV10-3; 15 bases agree with TRBD2. V lost 8 bases and J lost 0; bases outside the gene matches: 9. CDR1 and CDR2 from the germline V gene are ENHRY and SYGVKD. The CDR3 spans 18 residues. Written as DNA, the CDR3 is TGTGCCATCCGAAACGGACTAGCGGGGGGGGCCAGCACAGATACGCAGTATTTT. Encoded protein: CAIRNGLAGGASTDTQYF.

The V and J genes are TRBV21-1 and TRBJ1-1; the tabulated D call, TRBD1, remains unverified against the DNA. TRBV21-1 is labeled a pseudogene. The length of the CDR3 is 16 residues. CDR3 region: CASPGQGSPGGTEAFF. CDR3 bases: TGTGCCTCCCCGGGACAGGGTTCCCCTGGCGGGACTGAAGCTTTCTTT.

The rearrangement uses TRBV11-1 and TRBJ2-5, with D tentatively TRBD2 (6 bases). The CDR3 runs to 13 residues. Germline CDR1 SGHAT, CDR2 FQDESV (reference sequence). Trimming cost V 2 bases and J 4 bases, with 8 bases left between them. The CDR3 reads CASSLLGGETQYF. DNA for the CDR3: TGTGCCAGCAGCTTATTGGGAGGAGAGACCCAGTACTTC.

V and J are TRBV7-8 and TRBJ2-3; TRBD1 aligns across 7 bases. The CDR3 is 16 residues long. Losses at the gene ends were 5 bases for V and 1 base for J; bases not matched to a gene: 9. CDR1 is SGHVS, CDR2 FQNEAQ, per germline. The CDR3, as DNA: TGTGCCAGCAGCAAGGGGACAGTCCTACGCACAGATACGCAGTATTTT. As protein: CASSKGTVLRTDTQYF.

The chain joins TRBV12-3 or TRBV12-4 to TRBJ2-1; D unclear. V was trimmed by 2 bases and J by 5 bases, leaving 7 bases between them. The CDR3 is made up of 13 amino acids. The CDR3 DNA reads as TGTGCCAGCAGTTTATTTGCGAACAATGAGCAGTTCTTC. Protein product: CASSLFANNEQFF.

The chain recombines TRBV9 with TRBJ1-4; D is unclear. CDR3 length: 16 residues. The V gene lost 5 bases and the J gene lost 0 bases, with 14 bases spanning the gap. CDR1 is SGDLS and CDR2 is YYNGEE in the germline V gene. Here the CDR3 DNA reads TGTGCCAGCAGTCGGGGAGACAAATCAACTAATGAAAAACTGTTTTTT. Translated: CASSRGDKSTNEKLFF.

This chain joins TRBV4-1 and TRBJ1-2, with D tentatively TRBD1 (6 bases). Trimming took 2 bases from V and 0 from J, leaving 16 bases between them. Germline values: CDR1 MGHRA, CDR2 YSYEKL. The CDR3 consists of 17 residues. As DNA, the CDR3 is TGCGCCAGCAGCCAACCGACCCTCTCAGGGGCTAACTATGGCTACACCTTC. This sequence encodes CASSQPTLSGANYGYTF.

This chain uses TRBV29-1 with TRBJ2-7, with no clear D. Germline CDR1 SQVTM, CDR2 ANQGSEA. V lost 0 bases to trimming and J lost 7 bases, with 10 bases between them. The CDR3 length is 12 residues. CDR3 DNA sequence: TGCAGCGTTGAAGAGCGATACCGTGAGCAGTACTTC. Translation gives CSVEERYREQYF.

The chain uses TRBV4-1 and TRBJ1-3; tentative D call: TRBD1 (5 bases). Germline CDR1 and CDR2: MGHRA and YSYEKL. V dropped 1 base and J dropped 4 bases, with 8 bases sitting between them. The CDR3 loop spans 14 amino acids. CDR3 in amino acids: CASSQAAGGNTIYF. In DNA form, the CDR3 reads TGCGCCAGCAGCCAAGCGGCAGGGGGAAACACCATATATTTT.

The V and J genes are TRBV5-5 and TRBJ1-1; TRBD1 aligns across 9 bases. The CDR3 sequence is 15 residues long. Per the germline V gene, CDR1 is SGHKS and CDR2 is YYEKEE (reference sequence). The junction had 4 bases not matched to a gene; V was cut back by 4 bases and J by 0 bases. CDR3 coding DNA: TGTGCCAGCAGCCCGAGGACAGGGGTGAACACTGAAGCTTTCTTT. It is translated as CASSPRTGVNTEAFF.

The V call is TRBV2, the J call TRBJ1-6, with TRBD1 identical over 8 bases. Germline CDR1 reads SNHLY; CDR2 reads FYNNEI. Trimming removed 8 bases from V and 9 bases from J; junction bases left unmatched: 12. This CDR3 has 15 residues. The CDR3 DNA follows: TGTGCCAGCTCCAGCTCAGGGGGCGCAAGTTCACCCCTCCACTTT. The encoded protein is CASSSSGGASSPLHF.

The genes are TRBV9 and TRBJ1-2; 11 nucleotides line up with TRBD1. With 4 bases clipped from V and 8 bases from J, the junction kept 10 bases outside the gene matches. Per germline, CDR1 SGDLS and CDR2 YYNGEE. This CDR3 has 15 residues. The CDR3 region is CASSLRTGGMEGYTF. DNA of the CDR3: TGTGCCAGCAGCCTTAGGACAGGGGGCATGGAAGGCTACACCTTC.

The V and J genes are TRBV28 and TRBJ1-1; D is ambiguous. Trimming cost V 8 bases and J 4 bases, with 11 bases left between them. The germline gives CDR1 MDHEN, CDR2 SYDVKM. The CDR3 covers 12 residues. The CDR3 loop reads CASCAQATEAFF. The CDR3 DNA reads TGTGCCAGCTGTGCCCAGGCCACTGAAGCTTTCTTT.

The J gene is TRBJ1-2, the V gene TRBV27; the D gene is possibly TRBD1 (6 bases). V lost 5 bases and J 10 bases, leaving 23 bases between the germline ends. Germline values: CDR1 MNHEY, CDR2 SMNVEV (reference sequence). This CDR3 has 15 amino acids. The CDR3 is CASSPNPDQTGSYTF. DNA of the CDR3: TGTGCCAGCAGTCCGAACCCCGACCAGACAGGTTCCTACACCTTC.

The chain carries TRBV30 and TRBJ1-4; D is possibly TRBD1 (6 bases). With 8 bases removed from V and 5 bases from J, the gap between germline ends came to 12 bases. The germline gives CDR1 GTSNPN, CDR2 SVGIG (reference sequence). There are 12 residues in the CDR3. The CDR3 loop is CAQGQRNEKLFF. CDR3 nucleotide sequence: TGTGCCCAGGGGCAGAGAAATGAAAAACTGTTTTTT.

The J gene is TRBJ1-1, the V gene TRBV3-1 (or the pseudogene TRBV3-2); TRBD1 agrees at 8 bases. V lost 4 bases and J lost 3; bases outside the gene matches: 7. Germline V gives CDR1 LGHDT, CDR2 YNNKEL (reference sequence). The CDR3 has 15 residues. CDR3 in DNA: TGTGCCAGCAGCCCGAGGGACAGGAGGGACACTGAAGCTTTCTTT. The encoded protein is CASSPRDRRDTEAFF.

The chain combines TRBV5-1 with TRBJ2-3; a possible D gene is TRBD1 (6 bases). CDR3 length: 14 residues. V dropped 0 bases and J dropped 2 bases, with 7 bases sitting between them. Germline CDR1 reads SGHRS; CDR2 reads YFSETQ. The chain's CDR3 is CASSLAGVTDTQYF. The CDR3 region has the DNA TGCGCCAGCAGCTTGGCAGGGGTCACAGATACGCAGTATTTT.

The genes are TRBV6-6 and TRBJ1-4; no reliable D call. This CDR3 comprises 11 residues. The V and J ends lost 10 bases and 7 bases respectively, with 10 bases between them. The germline gives CDR1 MNHNY, CDR2 SVGAGI (reference sequence). CDR3 DNA sequence: TGTGCCACCCGAGGCCTTGAAAAACTGTTTTTT. Protein: CATRGLEKLFF.

The chain has TRBV23-1 and TRBJ1-5; 9 nucleotides agree with TRBD1. TRBV23-1 is classed as an ORF, of uncertain function. The V and J ends lost 4 bases and 2 bases, in that order; junction bases with no gene match: 12. The CDR3 is 18 residues long. CDR3 in amino acids: CASSPSWDREKGNQPQHF. CDR3 bases: TGCGCCAGCAGTCCAAGTTGGGACAGGGAGAAAGGCAATCAGCCCCAGCATTTT.

The chain uses TRBV4-2 and TRBJ1-4; 11 bases align to TRBD1. The trim removed 8 bases at V and 8 bases at J, leaving 7 bases unmatched. This CDR3 is 14 amino acids long. Germline lookup yields CDR1 LGHNA and CDR2 YNFKEQ. The CDR3 sequence: CASGPGTGGEKLFF. The CDR3, as DNA: TGTGCCAGCGGCCCCGGGACAGGGGGGGAAAAACTGTTTTTT.

This clone was observed a few times. Mismatch with germline at one junction end may stem from a read error. This chain uses TRBV2 with TRBJ1-6; a possible D gene is TRBD1 (6 bases). This CDR3 is built from 14 residues. Germline assignment: CDR1 SNHLY and CDR2 FYNNEI. For the CDR3, the DNA is TGTGCCAGCAGGGAAGACAGGTATAATTCACCCCTCCACTTT. This encodes CASREDRYNSPLHF.